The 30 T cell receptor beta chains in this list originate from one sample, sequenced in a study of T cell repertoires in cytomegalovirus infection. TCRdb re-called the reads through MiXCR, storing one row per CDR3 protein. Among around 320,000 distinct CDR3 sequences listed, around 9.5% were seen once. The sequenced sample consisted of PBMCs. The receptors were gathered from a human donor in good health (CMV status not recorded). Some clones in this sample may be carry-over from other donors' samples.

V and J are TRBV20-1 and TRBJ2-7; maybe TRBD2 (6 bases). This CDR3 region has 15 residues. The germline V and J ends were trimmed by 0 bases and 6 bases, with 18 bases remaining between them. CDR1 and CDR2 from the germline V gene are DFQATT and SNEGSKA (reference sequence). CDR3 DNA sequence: TGCAGTGCTAGAGAGTTTCAGGGAGGACTACGCGAGCAGTACTTC. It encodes CSAREFQGGLREQYF.

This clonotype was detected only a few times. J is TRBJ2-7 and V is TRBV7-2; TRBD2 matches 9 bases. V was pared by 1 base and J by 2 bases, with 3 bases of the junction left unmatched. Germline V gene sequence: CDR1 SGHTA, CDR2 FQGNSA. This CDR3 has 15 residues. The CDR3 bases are TGTGCCAGCAGCTTAGTCGGGACTAGCACCTACGAGCAGTACTTC. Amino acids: CASSLVGTSTYEQYF.

The CDR3 coding sequence is TGTGCCAGTAGCTCGGACAGGGTGGGCTCCTATAATTCACCCCTCCACTTT. As protein: CASSSDRVGSYNSPLHF. The rearrangement joins TRBV19 to TRBJ1-6, with 8 bases matching TRBD1. The CDR3 is 17 residues long. After removal of 6 bases from V and 0 bases from J, the junction contained 7 bases not matched to a gene. Germline V gene data show CDR1 as LNHDA and CDR2 as SQIVND (reference sequence).

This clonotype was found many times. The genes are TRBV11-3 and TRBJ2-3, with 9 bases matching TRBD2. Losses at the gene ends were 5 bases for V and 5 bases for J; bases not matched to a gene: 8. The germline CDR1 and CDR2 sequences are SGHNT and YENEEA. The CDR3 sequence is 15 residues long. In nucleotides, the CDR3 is TGTGCCAGCAGCGGCCCGGGACTAGCAGAAGATACGCAGTATTTT. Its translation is CASSGPGLAEDTQYF.

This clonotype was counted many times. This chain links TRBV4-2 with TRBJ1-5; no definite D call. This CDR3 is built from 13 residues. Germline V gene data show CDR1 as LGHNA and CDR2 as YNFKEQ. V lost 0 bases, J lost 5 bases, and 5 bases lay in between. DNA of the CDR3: TGTGCCAGCAGCCAAGAGACGTATCAGCCCCAGCATTTT. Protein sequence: CASSQETYQPQHF.

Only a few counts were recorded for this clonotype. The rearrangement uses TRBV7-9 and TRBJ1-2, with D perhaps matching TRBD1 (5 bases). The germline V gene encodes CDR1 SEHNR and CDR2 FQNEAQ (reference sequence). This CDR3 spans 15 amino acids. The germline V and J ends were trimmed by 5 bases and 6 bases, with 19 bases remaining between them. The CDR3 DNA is TGTGCCAGCAGCCTGCTTAGGAGGGACGGGAATGGCTACACCTTC. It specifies CASSLLRRDGNGYTF.

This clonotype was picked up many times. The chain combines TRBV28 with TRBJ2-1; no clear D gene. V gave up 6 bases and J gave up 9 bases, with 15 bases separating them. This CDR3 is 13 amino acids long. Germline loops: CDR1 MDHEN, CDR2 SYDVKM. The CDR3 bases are TGTGCCAGCAGGGTCCCCAATCCGCCTGAGCAGTTCTTC. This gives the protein CASRVPNPPEQFF. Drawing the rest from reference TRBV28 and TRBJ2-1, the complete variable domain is DVKVTQSSRYLVKRTGEKVFLECVQDMDHENMFWYRQDPGLGLRLIYFSYDVKMKEKGDIPEGYSVSREKKERFSLILESASTNQTSMYLCASRVPNPPEQFFGPGTRLTVL.

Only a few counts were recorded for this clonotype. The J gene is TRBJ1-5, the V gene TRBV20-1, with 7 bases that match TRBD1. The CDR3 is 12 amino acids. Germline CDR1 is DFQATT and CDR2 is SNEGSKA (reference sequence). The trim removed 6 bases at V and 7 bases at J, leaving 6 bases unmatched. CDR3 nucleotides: TGCAGTGCCTGGGACAGCCGGCAGCCCCAGCATTTT. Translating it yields CSAWDSRQPQHF.

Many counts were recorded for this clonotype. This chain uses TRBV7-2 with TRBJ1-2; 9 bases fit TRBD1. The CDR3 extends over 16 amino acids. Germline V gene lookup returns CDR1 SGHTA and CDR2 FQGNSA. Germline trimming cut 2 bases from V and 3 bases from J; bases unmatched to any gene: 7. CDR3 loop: CASSLNRDRDYYGYTF. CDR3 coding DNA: TGTGCCAGCAGCTTAAACCGGGACAGGGATTACTATGGCTACACCTTC.

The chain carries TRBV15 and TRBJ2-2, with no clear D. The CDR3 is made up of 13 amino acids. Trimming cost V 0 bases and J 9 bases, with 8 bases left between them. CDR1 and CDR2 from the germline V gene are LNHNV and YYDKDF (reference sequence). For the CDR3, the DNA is TGTGCCACCAGCAGAGAATATACTAGGGAGCTGTTTTTT. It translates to CATSREYTRELFF.

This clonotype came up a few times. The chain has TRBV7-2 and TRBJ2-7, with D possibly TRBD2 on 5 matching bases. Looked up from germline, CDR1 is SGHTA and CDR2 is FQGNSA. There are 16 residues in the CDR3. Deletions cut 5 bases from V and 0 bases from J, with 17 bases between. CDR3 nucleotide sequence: TGTGCCAGCAGCCCCTACTCGGGGTTAACCTCCTACGAGCAGTACTTC. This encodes CASSPYSGLTSYEQYF.

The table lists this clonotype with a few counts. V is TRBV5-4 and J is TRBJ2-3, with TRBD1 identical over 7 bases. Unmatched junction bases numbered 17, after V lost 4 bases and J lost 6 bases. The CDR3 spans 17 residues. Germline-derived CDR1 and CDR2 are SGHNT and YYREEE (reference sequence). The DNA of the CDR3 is TGTGCCAGCAGCCGCGCACAGGGGTCGGTTATTTCTGATACGCAGTATTTT. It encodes CASSRAQGSVISDTQYF. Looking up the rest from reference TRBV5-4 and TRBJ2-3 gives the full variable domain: ETGVTQSPTHLIKTRGQQVTLRCSSQSGHNTVSWYQQALGQGPQFIFQYYREEENGRGNFPPRFSGLQFPNYSSELNVNALELDDSALYLCASSRAQGSVISDTQYFGPGTRLTVL.

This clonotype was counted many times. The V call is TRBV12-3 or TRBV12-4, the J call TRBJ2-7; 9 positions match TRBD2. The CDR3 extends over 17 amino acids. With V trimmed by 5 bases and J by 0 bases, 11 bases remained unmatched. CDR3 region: CASSPFLGGGVSYEQYF. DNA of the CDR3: TGTGCCAGCAGTCCTTTTCTCGGCGGGGGGGTCTCCTACGAGCAGTACTTC.

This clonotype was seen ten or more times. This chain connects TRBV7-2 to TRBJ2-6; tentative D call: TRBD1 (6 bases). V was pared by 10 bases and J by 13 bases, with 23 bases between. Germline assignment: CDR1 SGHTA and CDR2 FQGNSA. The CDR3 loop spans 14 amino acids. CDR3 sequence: CATDEGGAPGVLTF. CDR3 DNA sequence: TGTGCCACCGACGAAGGGGGAGCTCCCGGAGTCCTGACTTTC. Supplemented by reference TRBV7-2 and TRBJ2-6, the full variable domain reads GAGVSQSPSNKVTEKGKDVELRCDPISGHTALYWYRQSLGQGLEFLIYFQGNSAPDKSGLPSDRFSAERTGGSVSTLTIQRTQQEDSAVYLCATDEGGAPGVLTFGAGSRLTVL.

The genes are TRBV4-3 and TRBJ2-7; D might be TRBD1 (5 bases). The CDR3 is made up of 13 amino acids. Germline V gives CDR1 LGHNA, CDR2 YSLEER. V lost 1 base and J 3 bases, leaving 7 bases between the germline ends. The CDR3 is CASSQAQGYEQYF. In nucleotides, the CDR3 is TGCGCCAGCAGCCAAGCCCAGGGCTACGAGCAGTACTTC.

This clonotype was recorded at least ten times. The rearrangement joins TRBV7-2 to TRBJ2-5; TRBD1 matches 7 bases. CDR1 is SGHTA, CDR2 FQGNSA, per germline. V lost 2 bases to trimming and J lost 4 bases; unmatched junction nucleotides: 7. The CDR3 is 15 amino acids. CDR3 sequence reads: CASSLRTGRGETQYF. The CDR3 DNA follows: TGTGCCAGCAGCTTAAGGACAGGACGGGGAGAGACCCAGTACTTC.

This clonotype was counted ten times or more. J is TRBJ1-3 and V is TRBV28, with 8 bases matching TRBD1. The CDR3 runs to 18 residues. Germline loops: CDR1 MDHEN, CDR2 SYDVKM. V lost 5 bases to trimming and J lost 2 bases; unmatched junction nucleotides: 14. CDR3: CASSTISPGTGPGNTIYF. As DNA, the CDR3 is TGTGCCAGCAGTACGATTTCGCCCGGGACAGGCCCTGGAAACACCATATATTTT.

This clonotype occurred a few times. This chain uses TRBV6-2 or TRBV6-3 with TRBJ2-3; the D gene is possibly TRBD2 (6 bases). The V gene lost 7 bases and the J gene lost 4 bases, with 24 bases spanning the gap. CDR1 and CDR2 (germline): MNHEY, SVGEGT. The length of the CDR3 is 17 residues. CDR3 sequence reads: CASIFALTGPGADTQYF. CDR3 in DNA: TGTGCCAGCATCTTCGCTTTGACGGGCCCGGGGGCAGATACGCAGTATTTT.

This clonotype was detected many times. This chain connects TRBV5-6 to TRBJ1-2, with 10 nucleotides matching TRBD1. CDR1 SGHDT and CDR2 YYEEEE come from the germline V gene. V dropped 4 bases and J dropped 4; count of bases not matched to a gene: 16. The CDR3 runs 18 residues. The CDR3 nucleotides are TGTGCCAGCAGCCGACTCCGGGACAGGGGAGCCCCCGTCTATGGCTACACCTTC. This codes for CASSRLRDRGAPVYGYTF.

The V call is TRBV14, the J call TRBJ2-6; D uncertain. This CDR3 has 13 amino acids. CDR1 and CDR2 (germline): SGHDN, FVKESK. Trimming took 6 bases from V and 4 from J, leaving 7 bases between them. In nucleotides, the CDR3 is TGTGCCAGCAGGGAATCCGGGGCCAACGTCCTGACTTTC. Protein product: CASRESGANVLTF.

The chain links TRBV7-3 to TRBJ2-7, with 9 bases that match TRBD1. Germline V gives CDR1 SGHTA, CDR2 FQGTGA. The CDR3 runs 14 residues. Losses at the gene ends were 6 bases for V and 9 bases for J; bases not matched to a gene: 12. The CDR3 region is CASSFSWTGELQYF. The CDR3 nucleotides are TGTGCCAGCAGTTTCTCCTGGACAGGGGAACTGCAGTACTTC.

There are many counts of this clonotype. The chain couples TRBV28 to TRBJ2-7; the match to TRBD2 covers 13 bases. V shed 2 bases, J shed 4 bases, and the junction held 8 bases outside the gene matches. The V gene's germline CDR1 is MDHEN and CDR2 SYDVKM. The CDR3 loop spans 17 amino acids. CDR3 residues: CASSLVRLAGGYYEQYF. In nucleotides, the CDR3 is TGTGCCAGCAGTTTAGTCCGACTAGCGGGAGGTTATTACGAGCAGTACTTC.

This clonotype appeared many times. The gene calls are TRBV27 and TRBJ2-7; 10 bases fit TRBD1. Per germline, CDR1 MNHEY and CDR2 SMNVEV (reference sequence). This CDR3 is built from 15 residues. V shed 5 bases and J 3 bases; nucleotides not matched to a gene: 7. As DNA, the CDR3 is TGTGCCAGCAGTCCCATCGGACAGGGGGGCTACGAGCAGTACTTC. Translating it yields CASSPIGQGGYEQYF.

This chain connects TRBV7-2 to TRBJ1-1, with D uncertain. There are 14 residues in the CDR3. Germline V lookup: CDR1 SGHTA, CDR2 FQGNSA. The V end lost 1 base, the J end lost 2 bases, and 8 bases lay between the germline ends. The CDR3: CASSLDRPNTEAFF. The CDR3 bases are TGTGCCAGCAGCTTAGATCGGCCCAACACTGAAGCTTTCTTT.

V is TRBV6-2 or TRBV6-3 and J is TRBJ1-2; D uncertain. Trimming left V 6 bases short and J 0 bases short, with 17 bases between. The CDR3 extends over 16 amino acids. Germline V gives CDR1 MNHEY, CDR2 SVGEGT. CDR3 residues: CASSYFKGGSNYGYTF. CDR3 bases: TGTGCCAGCAGCTATTTCAAGGGCGGCTCTAACTATGGCTACACCTTC.

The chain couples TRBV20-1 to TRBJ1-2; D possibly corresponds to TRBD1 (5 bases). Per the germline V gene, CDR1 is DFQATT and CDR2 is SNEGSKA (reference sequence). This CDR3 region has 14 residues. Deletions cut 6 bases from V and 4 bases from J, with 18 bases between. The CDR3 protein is CSAKGRSHSYGYTF. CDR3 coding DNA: TGCAGTGCAAAGGGGCGCTCCCATTCCTATGGCTACACCTTC.

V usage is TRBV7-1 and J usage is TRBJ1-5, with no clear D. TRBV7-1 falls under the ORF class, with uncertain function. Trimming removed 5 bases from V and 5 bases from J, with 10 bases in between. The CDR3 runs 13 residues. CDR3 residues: CASSPSAYQPQHF. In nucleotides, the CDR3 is TGTGCCAGCAGCCCGTCAGCGTATCAGCCCCAGCATTTT.

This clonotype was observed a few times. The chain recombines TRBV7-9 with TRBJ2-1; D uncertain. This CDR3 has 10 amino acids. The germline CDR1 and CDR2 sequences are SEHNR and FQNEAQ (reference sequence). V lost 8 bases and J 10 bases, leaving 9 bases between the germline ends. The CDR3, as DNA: TGTGCCAGCTCCGAGGAGGAGCAGTTCTTC. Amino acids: CASSEEEQFF.

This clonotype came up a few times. CDR3 loop: CASSQDPRLALGEQFF. The CDR3 DNA reads TGCGCCAGCAGCCAAGATCCTCGACTCGCCCTGGGAGAGCAGTTCTTC. The chain employs TRBV4-3 and TRBJ2-1; D ambiguous. The germline V gene has CDR1 LGHNA and CDR2 YSLEER. V was clipped by 0 bases and J by 10 bases, with 19 bases between them. The CDR3 spans 16 residues.

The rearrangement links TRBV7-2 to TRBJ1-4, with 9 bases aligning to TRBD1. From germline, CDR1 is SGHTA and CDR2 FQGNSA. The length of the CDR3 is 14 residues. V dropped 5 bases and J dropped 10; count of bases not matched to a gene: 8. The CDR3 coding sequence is TGTGCCAGCAGCACCGGGACAGGGAGGGGAAAACTGTTTTTT. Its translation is CASSTGTGRGKLFF.